One and the same sample provided the 17 T cell receptor beta chains below, sequenced in a study of T cells in Graves' hyperthyroidism and ophthalmopathy. The TCR beta CDR3 regions underwent amplification using RNA transcripts as the source. The HTBI primer set was used in a first-round RT-PCR of the TCR CDR3. Each CDR3 protein is one row after TCRdb ran MiXCR on the multiplex PCR reads. Of 550,000 to 700,000 distinct CDR3 sequences listed, 35% to 55% are singletons. The source material was peripheral blood or thyroid tissue (not recorded which). The receptors were sampled from an adult woman with Graves' disease, either hyperthyroidism or ophthalmopathy (not recorded which).

The V call is TRBV6-1, the J call TRBJ2-7, with TRBD1 matching 8 bases. Per the germline V gene, CDR1 is MNHNS and CDR2 is SASEGT. V was clipped by 8 bases and J by 5 bases; unmatched bases: 8. The CDR3 is made up of 13 amino acids. The CDR3: CASPGDRSNEQYF. In DNA, the CDR3 is TGTGCCAGCCCCGGGGACAGGTCTAACGAGCAGTACTTC.

The rearrangement links TRBV10-1 to TRBJ2-7; a possible D gene is TRBD1 (8 bases). CDR1 is WNHNN and CDR2 is SYGVQD in the germline V gene (reference sequence). This CDR3 is built from 13 residues. In DNA form, the CDR3 reads TGCGTCACGGGGGGACAGGACTCCTACGAGCAGTACTTC. This gives the protein CVTGGQDSYEQYF.

The J gene is TRBJ2-5, the V gene TRBV7-3; the D call may be TRBD1 or TRBD2 (5 bases each). Trimming removed 5 bases from V and 7 bases from J, with 20 bases in between. Looked up from germline, CDR1 is SGHTA and CDR2 is FQGTGA. The CDR3 has 15 residues. CDR3 nucleotides: TGTGCCAGCAGCCCAGGACGGGGCTTGATGTTGACCCAGTACTTC. It encodes CASSPGRGLMLTQYF.

This clonotype was observed at least ten times. This sequence joins TRBV20-1 and TRBJ1-5, with no clear D. The CDR3 is 12 residues long. Per the germline V gene, CDR1 is DFQATT and CDR2 is SNEGSKA (reference sequence). Trimming took off 3 bases at V and 4 bases at J, with 7 bases between the two ends. The CDR3 sequence is CSASRWNQPQHF. Written as DNA, the CDR3 is TGCAGTGCTAGTCGGTGGAATCAGCCCCAGCATTTT.

This clonotype has just a few counts. The V call is TRBV19, the J call TRBJ1-3, with D uncertain. Germline CDR1 is LNHDA and CDR2 is SQIVND (reference sequence). The CDR3 is 12 amino acids. V lost 5 bases and J 3 bases, leaving 5 bases between the germline ends. CDR3 DNA: TGTGCCAGTAGTGACCTTGGAAACACCATATATTTT. It yields the protein CASSDLGNTIYF.

This clonotype was observed many times. Written as DNA, the CDR3 is TGTGCCAGCAGCTGGGGATCGGGCTTCTACGAGCAGTACTTC. Translation gives CASSWGSGFYEQYF. The rearrangement uses TRBV7-9 and TRBJ2-7; D call uncertain. V shed 4 bases and J shed 3 bases, with 13 bases lying between them. Germline CDR1 SEHNR, CDR2 FQNEAQ (reference sequence). The CDR3 is 14 amino acids.

The J gene is TRBJ1-3, the V gene TRBV9; perhaps TRBD1 as D (6 bases). V lost 2 bases and J lost 10, with 19 bases in between. Germline loops: CDR1 SGDLS, CDR2 YYNGEE. The CDR3 has 15 residues. CDR3 in DNA: TGTGCCAGCAGCGTTGCAGGGGAGACCCAAGAGACCATATATTTT. This sequence encodes CASSVAGETQETIYF.

The chain is built from TRBV5-1 and TRBJ2-7; 13 nucleotides align to TRBD2. This CDR3 is 16 amino acids long. V lost 4 bases and J lost 6; bases outside the gene matches: 10. From germline, CDR1 is SGHRS and CDR2 YFSETQ. In DNA, the CDR3 is TGCGCCAGCAGCCTTGGACTAGCGGGAGAACTAGGCGAGCAGTACTTC. It encodes CASSLGLAGELGEQYF.

This clonotype was detected ten times or more. This rearrangement joins TRBV7-2 to TRBJ2-7; D tentatively fits TRBD1 or TRBD2 (6 bases each). The CDR3 runs 13 residues. Germline lookup yields CDR1 SGHTA and CDR2 FQGNSA. Between the trimmed V and J ends, which lost 4 bases and 8 bases, there was a span of 15 bases. In DNA, the CDR3 is TGTGCCAGCAGCTCTTGGGGGGCCGTACAGCAGTACTTC. Translating gives CASSSWGAVQQYF. The variable domain in full, with the rest retrieved from reference TRBV7-2 and TRBJ2-7, is GAGVSQSPSNKVTEKGKDVELRCDPISGHTALYWYRQSLGQGLEFLIYFQGNSAPDKSGLPSDRFSAERTGGSVSTLTIQRTQQEDSAVYLCASSSWGAVQQYFGPGTRLTVT.

The chain has TRBV20-1 and TRBJ2-1; TRBD2 agrees at 10 bases. Trimming at V came to 6 bases and at J to 8 bases, leaving 10 bases not matched to a gene. CDR3 length equals 14 residues. Germline V CDR1 and CDR2: DFQATT, SNEGSKA (reference sequence). CDR3 nucleotides: TGCAGTGCCTCACTAGCGGGAAACGCCGATGAGCAGTTCTTC. This translates into CSASLAGNADEQFF.

J is TRBJ2-7 and V is TRBV20-1; D gene ambiguous. This CDR3 contains 15 residues. The germline gives CDR1 DFQATT, CDR2 SNEGSKA (reference sequence). The V and J ends lost 2 bases and 0 bases respectively, with 14 bases between them. The CDR3 reads CSARFVALSSYEQYF. The CDR3 DNA is TGCAGTGCTAGATTTGTTGCGTTAAGCTCCTACGAGCAGTACTTC.

In its sample, this clonotype was seen many times. J is TRBJ1-1 and V is TRBV28; D ambiguous. This CDR3 comprises 14 residues. CDR1 MDHEN and CDR2 SYDVKM come from the germline V gene. V lost 3 bases to trimming and J lost 0 bases, with 8 bases between them. CDR3 residues: CASSLYKMNTEAFF. The CDR3 DNA reads TGTGCCAGCAGTTTGTACAAGATGAACACTGAAGCTTTCTTT.

There are a few counts of this clonotype. Germline and junction disagree at one end, which may indicate a read error. The V gene is TRBV10-3, the J gene TRBJ2-7; either TRBD1 or TRBD2 may supply D (7 bases each). The CDR3 consists of 16 residues. Germline-derived CDR1 and CDR2 are ENHRY and SYGVKD. The CDR3 loop is CASSRETGDYSYEQYF. CDR3 coding DNA: TGTGCCAGCAGTCGAGAAACAGGGGACTACTCCTACGAGCAGTACTTC.

This clonotype came up a few times. V gene TRBV6-5 combines with J gene TRBJ1-1; D gene uncertain. The V and J ends lost 5 bases and 4 bases respectively, with 14 bases between them. The CDR3 is made up of 14 amino acids. Germline values: CDR1 MNHEY, CDR2 SVGAGI. The CDR3 DNA is TGTGCCAGCAGTCCATTAGTGGAGGCCACTGAAGCTTTCTTT. Residues: CASSPLVEATEAFF.

In its sample, this clonotype was seen many times. V is TRBV2 and J is TRBJ2-5; no firm D call. The CDR3 covers 11 residues. The V gene lost 4 bases and the J gene lost 4 bases, with 4 bases spanning the gap. The germline V gene encodes CDR1 SNHLY and CDR2 FYNNEI. The CDR3 DNA reads as TGTGCCAGCAGTGGATTAGAGACCCAGTACTTC. This encodes CASSGLETQYF.

In this sample, this clonotype turned up many times. The gene calls are TRBV11-1 and TRBJ2-7; D is ambiguous. Deletions cut 4 bases from V and 7 bases from J, with 14 bases between. Germline lookup yields CDR1 SGHAT and CDR2 FQDESV (reference sequence). The CDR3 is 13 amino acids. The CDR3 reads CASSYLPNGEQYF. CDR3 in DNA: TGTGCCAGCAGCTACCTCCCGAACGGGGAGCAGTACTTC.

This clonotype occurred many times. The rearrangement links TRBV2 to TRBJ1-2, with a weak D call TRBD1 (6 bases). Germline CDR1 is SNHLY and CDR2 is FYNNEI. The CDR3 sequence is 12 residues long. The germline V and J ends were trimmed by 9 bases and 6 bases, with 14 bases remaining between them. CDR3 protein: CASEQGFNGYTF. Here the CDR3 DNA reads TGTGCCAGTGAACAGGGATTTAATGGCTACACCTTC.